These 30 T cell receptor beta chains were sequenced from one sample in a study of cytomegalovirus exposure and HLA in healthy donors (dated by TCRdb to about 2017). The library was obtained by the immunoSEQ multiplex PCR assay. For the multiplex PCR, a mixture combining 60 forward primers for TCR Vbeta segments and 13 reverse primers for TCR Jbeta segments was used. The clones in this table, taken by TCRdb from immuneACCESS, are in-frame only. Not every clone is retained; where verified, under half of the shortfall comes from an unresolved V gene, and the cause of the rest is unknown. The sample table contains around 170,000 clones; only one count was recorded for 60% to 85% of them. The ten most abundant clones make up more than 5.5% of the sample. The sample comprised PBMCs. The receptors derive from a man aged 35-49 years in good health and CMV-seronegative.

This chain joins TRBV5-6 and TRBJ1-2; 10 nucleotides line up with TRBD1. CDR3 size: 16 residues. CDR1 is SGHDT, CDR2 YYEEEE, per germline. V lost 2 bases and J lost 4; bases outside the gene matches: 8. The CDR3 DNA reads as TGTGCCAGCAGCTTCGCCTCGGGACAGGGGTTCTATGGCTACACCTTC. It encodes CASSFASGQGFYGYTF.

Comment on this clone: The germline gene is not matched at one end of the junction; a read error may be the cause. This rearrangement joins TRBV5-4 to TRBJ1-4; TRBD1 matches 7 bases. The germline V gene encodes CDR1 SGHNT and CDR2 YYREEE (reference sequence). This CDR3 comprises 14 residues. This CDR3 reads CVSSSGQSNEKLFF. The CDR3, as DNA: TGTGTCAGCAGCTCGGGACAGAGTAATGAAAAACTGTTTTTT.

This chain uses TRBV19 with TRBJ1-5, with a weak D call TRBD1 (6 bases). The germline gives CDR1 LNHDA, CDR2 SQIVND (reference sequence). Trimming shortened V by 3 bases and J by 1 base, and 13 bases separated the two germline ends. This CDR3 is built from 16 residues. The CDR3 coding sequence is TGTGCCAGTAGTATTTATCGGGACATGAGCAATCAGCCCCAGCATTTT. Residues: CASSIYRDMSNQPQHF.

The genes are TRBV5-4 and TRBJ2-1, with D perhaps matching TRBD2 (6 bases). The CDR3 runs to 15 residues. The germline V and J ends were trimmed by 4 bases and 0 bases, with 11 bases remaining between them. Germline V gene data show CDR1 as SGHNT and CDR2 as YYREEE (reference sequence). CDR3 sequence (DNA): TGTGCCAGCAGCCGGGACTCGAGCTCCTACAATGAGCAGTTCTTC. It translates to CASSRDSSSYNEQFF.

This clone was found once. The gene calls are TRBV5-6 and TRBJ1-1; 7 bases line up with TRBD1. Germline CDR1 and CDR2: SGHDT and YYEEEE. Unmatched junction bases numbered 3, after V lost 0 bases and J lost 4 bases. There are 14 residues in the CDR3. This CDR3 is CASSLGSGGTEAFF. The DNA for the CDR3 is TGTGCCAGCAGCTTGGGCTCAGGGGGCACTGAAGCTTTCTTT.

The chain employs TRBV10-3 and TRBJ1-4, with 7 bases aligning to TRBD1. The germline V gene has CDR1 ENHRY and CDR2 SYGVKD. CDR3 size: 14 residues. The J segment lost 7 bases and the V segment lost 10 bases, leaving 12 bases of the junction unmatched. CDR3 sequence: CATKPQGGGEKLFF. CDR3 nucleotide sequence: TGTGCCACCAAACCCCAGGGGGGTGGTGAAAAACTGTTTTTT.

This rearrangement joins TRBV19 to TRBJ1-2, with a weak D call TRBD1 (5 bases). The CDR3 is made up of 15 amino acids. Germline CDR1 is LNHDA and CDR2 is SQIVND (reference sequence). The ends were cut back, 9 bases at V and 4 bases at J, with 21 bases in the middle. In DNA form, the CDR3 reads TGTGCCAGCATATCCCCGGGGGAGGGGATCTATGGCTACACCTTC. This gives the protein CASISPGEGIYGYTF.

This chain joins TRBV5-1 and TRBJ2-2; TRBD1 aligns across 7 bases. The CDR3 extends over 15 amino acids. Trimming at V came to 4 bases and at J to 2 bases, leaving 5 bases not matched to a gene. Germline V gene sequence: CDR1 SGHRS, CDR2 YFSETQ. CDR3 protein: CASSRRQGNTGELFF. The CDR3 region has the DNA TGCGCCAGCAGCCGTCGACAGGGTAACACCGGGGAGCTGTTTTTT.

This chain joins TRBV10-3 and TRBJ2-1; 15 positions agree with TRBD2. The germline gives CDR1 ENHRY, CDR2 SYGVKD. This CDR3 region has 15 residues. V shed 3 bases and J 7 bases; nucleotides not matched to a gene: 1. The DNA of the CDR3 is TGTGCCATCAGTGAAGGACTAGCGGGGGGGAATGAGCAGTTCTTC. Its protein product is CAISEGLAGGNEQFF.

The rearrangement uses TRBV4-3 and TRBJ2-7; maybe TRBD1 (6 bases). V was shortened by 2 bases and J by 5 bases, with 10 bases between the two germline ends. The V gene's germline CDR1 is LGHNA and CDR2 YSLEER. This CDR3 comprises 13 residues. CDR3 in amino acids: CASSQRQGNEQYF. The CDR3 nucleotides are TGCGCCAGCAGCCAAAGGCAGGGGAACGAGCAGTACTTC.

This clone has just a few counts. The J gene is TRBJ1-1, the V gene TRBV29-1, with D possibly matching TRBD1 (5 bases). CDR1 is SQVTM and CDR2 is ANQGSEA in the germline V gene. The CDR3 is made up of 12 amino acids. V was trimmed by 7 bases and J by 3 bases, leaving 12 bases between them. As DNA, the CDR3 is TGCAGCGGCGGGGGGGTATACACTGAAGCTTTCTTT. The encoded protein is CSGGGVYTEAFF.

This clone was found a few times. The chain combines TRBV7-2 with TRBJ1-3; D remains unclear. V dropped 1 base and J dropped 0 bases, with 10 bases sitting between them. This CDR3 contains 16 residues. CDR1 is SGHTA, CDR2 FQGNSA, per germline. CDR3 residues: CASSLVPGSSGNTIYF. CDR3 DNA: TGTGCCAGCAGCTTAGTTCCGGGGAGCTCTGGAAACACCATATATTTT.

The J gene is TRBJ2-5, the V gene TRBV30; 10 bases match TRBD2. This CDR3 has 15 residues. After removal of 1 base from V and 0 bases from J, the junction contained 2 bases not matched to a gene. Germline CDR1 GTSNPN, CDR2 SVGIG (reference sequence). DNA for the CDR3: TGTGCCTGGAGTGGGACTAGCGGTAACCAAGAGACCCAGTACTTC. Translating gives CAWSGTSGNQETQYF.

V is TRBV10-2 and J is TRBJ2-3, with unresolved D. From germline, CDR1 is WSHSY and CDR2 SAAADI. Trimming pared 4 bases from V and 3 bases from J, leaving 8 bases between. The CDR3 runs to 13 residues. This CDR3 reads CASSGSATDTQYF. In DNA form, the CDR3 reads TGCGCCAGCAGTGGGTCAGCTACAGATACGCAGTATTTT.

The J gene is TRBJ2-2, the V gene TRBV7-9, with 9 bases aligning to TRBD2. CDR1 and CDR2 from the germline V gene are SEHNR and FQNEAQ (reference sequence). The CDR3 has 16 residues. Losses at the gene ends were 6 bases for V and 1 base for J; bases not matched to a gene: 6. The CDR3 nucleotides read TGTGCCAGCAGGTTCAGACTAGCGGAGAACACCGGGGAGCTGTTTTTT. The encoded protein is CASRFRLAENTGELFF.

The chain is built from TRBV30 and TRBJ1-3; D not resolved. CDR3 length: 12 residues. Germline V lookup: CDR1 GTSNPN, CDR2 SVGIG (reference sequence). Trimming left V 3 bases short and J 6 bases short, with 9 bases between. For the CDR3, the DNA is TGTGCCTGGAGGCCCTTAGAAAACACCATATATTTT. Translating gives CAWRPLENTIYF. Drawing the rest from reference TRBV30 and TRBJ1-3, the complete variable domain is SQTIHQWPATLVQPVGSPLSLECTVEGTSNPNLYWYRQAAGRGLQLLFYSVGIGQISSEVPQNLSASRPQDRQFILSSKKLLLSDSGFYLCAWRPLENTIYFGEGSWLTVV.

J is TRBJ2-5 and V is TRBV6-5; 8 bases are a match to TRBD2. TRBJ2-7 matches the DNA end more closely, so the J call is doubtful. Germline V gene data show CDR1 as MNHEY and CDR2 as SVGAGI. The CDR3 totals 13 residues. The CDR3 is CASSAGGGGEQYF. The CDR3 nucleotides are TGTGCCAGCAGCGCCGGGGGGGGCGGCGAGCAGTACTTC.

The genes are TRBV19 and TRBJ2-7; D gene uncertain. The CDR3 loop spans 12 amino acids. Germline-derived CDR1 and CDR2 are LNHDA and SQIVND (reference sequence). The V and J ends lost 5 bases and 0 bases respectively, with 5 bases between them. CDR3 in amino acids: CASSGFSYEQYF. In DNA, the CDR3 is TGTGCCAGTAGTGGCTTCTCCTACGAGCAGTACTTC. The full variable domain, completed using reference TRBV19 and TRBJ2-7, is DGGITQSPKYLFRKEGQNVTLSCEQNLNHDAMYWYRQDPGQGLRLIYYSQIVNDFQKGDIAEGYSVSREKKESFPLTVTSAQKNPTAFYLCASSGFSYEQYFGPGTRLTVT.

The gene calls are TRBV18 and TRBJ2-2; 7 positions agree with TRBD1. V lost 4 bases, J lost 5 bases, and 1 base stayed unmatched. This CDR3 has 13 amino acids. The V gene's germline CDR1 is KGHSH and CDR2 LQKENI. The CDR3 is CASSLQGTGELFF. Here the CDR3 DNA reads TGTGCCAGCTCACTACAGGGGACCGGGGAGCTGTTTTTT.

CDR3 amino acids: CASSLLAGVNTGELFF. The CDR3 nucleotides are TGTGCCAGCAGCTTGCTAGCGGGGGTTAACACCGGGGAGCTGTTTTTT. This chain connects TRBV5-4 to TRBJ2-2; 10 bases are shared with TRBD2. V shed 1 base, J shed 2 bases, and the junction held 2 bases outside the gene matches. From germline, CDR1 is SGHNT and CDR2 YYREEE (reference sequence). This CDR3 contains 16 residues.

This chain connects TRBV5-5 to TRBJ1-2; the match to TRBD1 covers 8 bases. Germline CDR1 is SGHKS and CDR2 is YYEKEE (reference sequence). V lost 1 base to trimming and J lost 2 bases; unmatched junction nucleotides: 4. The CDR3 consists of 15 residues. The CDR3: CASSLFQGANYGYTF. In DNA form, the CDR3 reads TGTGCCAGCAGCTTGTTCCAGGGGGCGAACTATGGCTACACCTTC.

The chain combines TRBV7-6 with TRBJ2-3; 16 bases fit TRBD2. With V trimmed by 4 bases and J by 4 bases, 11 bases remained unmatched. Germline CDR1 and CDR2: SGHVS and FNYEAQ. The CDR3 runs to 19 residues. The CDR3 sequence: CASSWTGTSGRASADTQYF. Written as DNA, the CDR3 is TGTGCCAGCAGCTGGACCGGGACTAGCGGGAGGGCCAGCGCAGATACGCAGTATTTT.

The chain combines TRBV7-8 with TRBJ1-1; perhaps TRBD1 as D (6 bases). Germline CDR1 SGHVS, CDR2 FQNEAQ. V lost 6 bases, J lost 3 bases, and 17 bases lay in between. There are 15 residues in the CDR3. DNA of the CDR3: TGTGCCAGCAGTAGGGGGGGGAGTGCGGACACTGAAGCTTTCTTT. Translating gives CASSRGGSADTEAFF.

For the CDR3, the DNA is TGTGCCAGCTCACCGTCCCTAGTCTACGAGCAGTACTTC. Amino acids: CASSPSLVYEQYF. V usage is TRBV18 and J usage is TRBJ2-7; D remains unclear. The CDR3 is 13 residues long. In germline, CDR1 is KGHSH, CDR2 LQKENI. Trimming left V 3 bases short and J 3 bases short, with 9 bases between.

The rearrangement uses TRBV27 and TRBJ1-1; D is undetermined. Trimming shortened V by 2 bases and J by 1 base, and 8 bases separated the two germline ends. Germline V gives CDR1 MNHEY, CDR2 SMNVEV (reference sequence). The CDR3 has 14 residues. The CDR3 protein is CASSLLGGNTEAFF. CDR3 nucleotide sequence: TGTGCCAGCAGTTTACTGGGAGGGAACACTGAAGCTTTCTTT.

The rearrangement joins TRBV16 to TRBJ1-4; 7 nucleotides line up with TRBD1. The CDR3 length is 15 residues. In germline, CDR1 is KGHSY, CDR2 FQNENV. V trimming: 4 bases; J trimming: 3 bases; junction bases outside the gene matches: 5. As DNA, the CDR3 is TGTGCCAGCAGCCCCCCGGGACAGCCTAATGAAAAACTGTTTTTT. This codes for CASSPPGQPNEKLFF.

The rearrangement uses TRBV6-6 and TRBJ2-1; D call uncertain. Germline V gene lookup returns CDR1 MNHNY and CDR2 SVGAGI (reference sequence). CDR3 length: 11 amino acids. Trimming removed 5 bases from V and 4 bases from J, with 3 bases in between. This chain's CDR3 is CASSPYNEQFF. The CDR3 DNA sequence: TGTGCCAGCAGTCCTTACAATGAGCAGTTCTTC.

V and J are TRBV5-1 and TRBJ1-2; 8 nucleotides align to TRBD1. The germline V gene encodes CDR1 SGHRS and CDR2 YFSETQ. The CDR3 sequence is 14 residues long. After removal of 3 bases from V and 8 bases from J, the junction contained 9 bases not matched to a gene. This CDR3 is CASSSGQGEKGYTF. As DNA, the CDR3 is TGCGCCAGCAGCTCCGGACAGGGTGAAAAAGGCTACACCTTC.

This clone was seen more than once but under ten times. This chain uses TRBV9 with TRBJ2-1; D may be TRBD1 (5 bases). Germline CDR1 and CDR2: SGDLS and YYNGEE. Trimming shortened V by 0 bases and J by 3 bases, and 10 bases separated the two germline ends. The CDR3 has 15 residues. The CDR3: CASSVVSGYYNEQFF. CDR3 in DNA: TGTGCCAGCAGCGTAGTTTCAGGGTACTACAATGAGCAGTTCTTC. Complete variable domain (other parts from reference TRBV9 and TRBJ2-1): DSGVTQTPKHLITATGQRVTLRCSPRSGDLSVYWYQQSLDQGLQFLIQYYNGEERAKGNILERFSAQQFPDLHSELNLSSLELGDSALYFCASSVVSGYYNEQFFGPGTRLTVL.

The chain uses TRBV7-2 and TRBJ2-4; D not certain. The V end was cut by 5 bases, the J end by 6 bases, with 8 bases between. This CDR3 comprises 12 residues. CDR1 and CDR2 (germline): SGHTA, FQGNSA. In nucleotides, the CDR3 is TGTGCCAGCAGCCTCCCCGGAAACATTCAGTACTTC. This gives the protein CASSLPGNIQYF.